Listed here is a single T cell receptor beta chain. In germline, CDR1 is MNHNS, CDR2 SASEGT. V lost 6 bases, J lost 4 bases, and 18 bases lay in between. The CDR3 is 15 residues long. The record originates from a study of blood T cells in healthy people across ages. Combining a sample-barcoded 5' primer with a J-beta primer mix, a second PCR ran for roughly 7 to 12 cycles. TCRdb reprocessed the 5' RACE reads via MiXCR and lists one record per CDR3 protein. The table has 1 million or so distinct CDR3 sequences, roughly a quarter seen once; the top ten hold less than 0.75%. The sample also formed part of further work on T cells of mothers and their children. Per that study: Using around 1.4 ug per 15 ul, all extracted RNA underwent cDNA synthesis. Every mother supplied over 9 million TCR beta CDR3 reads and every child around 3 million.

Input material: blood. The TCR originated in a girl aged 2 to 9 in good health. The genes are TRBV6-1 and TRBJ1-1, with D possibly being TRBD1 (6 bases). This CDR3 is CASRRTKQGLTEAFF. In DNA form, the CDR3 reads TGTGCCAGCAGACGGACAAAACAGGGTCTCACTGAAGCTTTCTTT.